These 26 T cell receptor beta chains were all obtained from the same sample, sequenced in a study of early T cells in non-severe SARS-CoV-2 infection. TCRdb reanalysed the 5' RACE reads using MiXCR and keeps one entry per CDR3 protein. The table shows around 50,000 distinct CDR3 sequences, with roughly an eighth occurring only once. Sequencing was done on a sample of whole blood. The receptor set was obtained from an adult who was a healthcare worker with PCR-confirmed SARS-CoV-2 infection or an uninfected control (not recorded which).

This clonotype has more than one count but fewer than ten. The chain uses TRBV9 and TRBJ2-5, with D possibly being TRBD2 (5 bases). The CDR3 has 14 amino acids. Per the germline V gene, CDR1 is SGDLS and CDR2 is YYNGEE. Between the trimmed V and J ends, which lost 3 bases and 3 bases, there was a span of 12 bases. The CDR3: CASSGSYGKETQYF. The CDR3 DNA reads TGTGCCAGCAGCGGATCTTACGGGAAAGAGACCCAGTACTTC.

This clonotype appeared a few times. The chain recombines TRBV20-1 with TRBJ1-1; possibly TRBD1 for D (6 bases). Trimming shortened V by 2 bases and J by 5 bases, and 12 bases separated the two germline ends. The CDR3 loop spans 13 amino acids. Germline CDR1 and CDR2: DFQATT and SNEGSKA (reference sequence). The CDR3 bases are TGCAGTGCTAGAACAGGGATGAGGACTGAAGCTTTCTTT. Protein: CSARTGMRTEAFF.

Turning to this clonotype: This may stem from a read error, because a much larger clone lies one nucleotide away. The V call is TRBV3-1, the J call TRBJ2-3; 8 nucleotides align to TRBD2. The CDR3 sequence is 15 residues long. Germline lookup yields CDR1 LGHDT and CDR2 YNNKEL (reference sequence). The CDR3 protein is CDSSQVAGSTDTQYF. CDR3 sequence (DNA): TGTGACAGCAGCCAAGTAGCGGGAAGCACAGATACGCAGTATTTT.

This clonotype has at least ten counts. The chain combines TRBV2 with TRBJ2-2; possible D gene TRBD1, 6 bases. Deletions cut 7 bases from V and 9 bases from J, with 12 bases between. CDR1 is SNHLY, CDR2 FYNNEI, per germline. This CDR3 has 12 amino acids. CDR3 amino acids: CASTQGHRELFF. The CDR3 DNA is TGTGCCAGCACCCAGGGGCACCGGGAGCTGTTTTTT.

The table lists this clonotype with a few counts. This chain uses TRBV7-8 with TRBJ1-5; no clear D gene. There are 19 residues in the CDR3. The V and J ends lost 5 bases and 0 bases respectively, with 23 bases between them. Germline CDR1 reads SGHVS; CDR2 reads FQNEAQ. The CDR3 DNA is TGTGCCAGCAGCCTACTTTCGGGATCTGAGGGTCATAGCAATCAGCCCCAGCATTTT. It is translated as CASSLLSGSEGHSNQPQHF.

For this clonotype: This may stem from a read error, because a much larger clone lies one nucleotide away. The J gene is TRBJ2-7, the V gene TRBV7-6, with D perhaps being TRBD1 or TRBD2 (5 bases each). CDR1 is SGHVS and CDR2 is FNYEAQ in the germline V gene. This CDR3 has 13 residues. V dropped 5 bases and J dropped 3 bases, with 11 bases sitting between them. As DNA, the CDR3 is TGTGCCAGCAGCCTGGGACCCCGCTACGAGCAGTACTTC. This gives the protein CASSLGPRYEQYF.

The V gene is TRBV27, the J gene TRBJ1-1; D gene ambiguous. This CDR3 comprises 13 residues. CDR1 and CDR2 (germline): MNHEY, SMNVEV (reference sequence). V lost 5 bases and J lost 5, with 12 bases in between. The CDR3 DNA follows: TGTGCCAGCAGTAAAACCTGGGATACTGAAGCTTTCTTT. This codes for CASSKTWDTEAFF.

In DNA, the CDR3 is TGTGCCAGTAGTATTTCACAGATCTATGGCTACACCTTC. Translation gives CASSISQIYGYTF. The chain links TRBV19 to TRBJ1-2; D gene ambiguous. Germline CDR1 and CDR2: LNHDA and SQIVND (reference sequence). The CDR3 runs 13 residues. V was shortened by 3 bases and J by 4 bases, with 9 bases between the two germline ends.

The sample holds a few counts of this clonotype. The chain uses TRBV12-3 or TRBV12-4 and TRBJ2-1; 7 bases align to TRBD2. CDR3 size: 14 residues. V dropped 7 bases and J dropped 4; count of bases not matched to a gene: 7. CDR3 in amino acids: CASTGGMDYNEQFF. The CDR3 nucleotides read TGTGCCAGCACCGGGGGGATGGATTACAATGAGCAGTTCTTC.

This clonotype was seen ten or more times. The rearrangement links TRBV24-1 to TRBJ2-3; 10 bases line up with TRBD2. The CDR3 extends over 16 amino acids. Trimming at V came to 2 bases and at J to 8 bases, leaving 9 bases not matched to a gene. Germline V gene data show CDR1 as KGHDR and CDR2 as SFDVKD. CDR3 protein: CATSDSRTSGPGTQYF. The DNA of the CDR3 is TGTGCCACCAGTGATTCCCGGACTAGCGGCCCCGGTACGCAGTATTTT.

In its sample, this clonotype was seen many times. The CDR3 DNA is TGTGCCAGCAGCTACGGGACAGGGGGAGTGGACACTGAAGCTTTCTTT. It yields the protein CASSYGTGGVDTEAFF. The chain links TRBV11-3 to TRBJ1-1; 11 positions agree with TRBD1. Trimming cost V 4 bases and J 3 bases; bases outside gene matches: 7. Germline V gene data show CDR1 as SGHNT and CDR2 as YENEEA. The CDR3 has 16 amino acids.

Many counts were recorded for this clonotype. The rearrangement joins TRBV2 to TRBJ2-1, with D unresolved. V was shortened by 8 bases and J by 15 bases, with 11 bases between the two germline ends. CDR1 and CDR2 from the germline V gene are SNHLY and FYNNEI. The CDR3 length is 9 residues. The CDR3 here is CASSTHLFF. CDR3 nucleotide sequence: TGTGCCAGCTCCACCCATCTGTTCTTC.

About this clonotype itself: One junction end does not reproduce the germline sequence, and a read error may be involved. The rearrangement uses TRBV4-1 and TRBJ2-2; 7 nucleotides match TRBD1. The CDR3 spans 17 residues. Per the germline V gene, CDR1 is MGHRA and CDR2 is YSYEKL. CDR3 protein: CASSRTTGVANTGELFF. CDR3 nucleotides: TGCGCCAGCAGCCGAACAACAGGGGTCGCGAATACCGGGGAGCTGTTTTTT.

In this sample, this clonotype turned up a few times. This chain's CDR3 is CASSYDPGGTEAFF. In DNA, the CDR3 is TGTGCCAGCAGTTACGACCCTGGGGGGACTGAAGCTTTCTTT. V is TRBV6-5 and J is TRBJ1-1; maybe TRBD1 (5 bases). V lost 2 bases, J lost 5 bases, and 12 bases lay in between. The CDR3 spans 14 residues. Germline assignment: CDR1 MNHEY and CDR2 SVGAGI.

The rearrangement links TRBV20-1 to TRBJ2-7, with unresolved D. The V end lost 7 bases, the J end lost 6 bases, and 19 bases lay between the germline ends. The germline gives CDR1 DFQATT, CDR2 SNEGSKA (reference sequence). The CDR3 length is 13 residues. DNA for the CDR3: TGCAGTGTCGCGCGGATCCTTTCATCCGAGCAGTACTTC. This sequence encodes CSVARILSSEQYF.

This clonotype rates as medium-sized. The chain is built from TRBV29-1 and TRBJ2-2; 7 bases match TRBD1. The trim removed 6 bases at V and 7 bases at J, leaving 5 bases unmatched. This CDR3 has 12 residues. CDR1 and CDR2 from the germline V gene are SQVTM and ANQGSEA. The CDR3 loop is CSVRRDSGELFF. The CDR3 nucleotides are TGCAGCGTCCGCAGGGACAGCGGGGAGCTGTTTTTT.

This clonotype was counted many times. One junction end disagrees with the germline gene, perhaps due to a read error. CDR3 bases: TGTGCCAGCAGCTTTAGGTTGAACACTGAAGTTTTCTTT. Translation gives CASSFRLNTEVFF. The chain uses TRBV11-2 and TRBJ1-1; D unresolved. Germline V lookup: CDR1 SGHAT, CDR2 FQNNGV. The CDR3 length is 13 residues.

V and J are TRBV9 and TRBJ1-1, with D maybe TRBD1 (6 bases). Trimming pared 3 bases from V and 4 bases from J, leaving 13 bases between. Looked up from germline, CDR1 is SGDLS and CDR2 is YYNGEE. This CDR3 comprises 14 residues. The CDR3 region is CASSERGEGTEAFF. For the CDR3, the DNA is TGTGCCAGCAGCGAGAGGGGGGAGGGCACTGAAGCTTTCTTT.

Comments on this clonotype: The junction does not match germline at one end; this may be a read error. The rearrangement uses TRBV11-3 and TRBJ2-2, with D possibly being TRBD2 (5 bases). The CDR3 length is 16 residues. CDR1 and CDR2 from the germline V gene are SGHNT and YENEEA. The CDR3 here is CASSPGGGPTAGERFF. The CDR3 region has the DNA TGTGCCAGCAGCCCCGGCGGCGGTCCAACAGCCGGGGAGCGGTTTTTT.

V gene TRBV28 combines with J gene TRBJ2-2, with TRBD2 as a possible D gene (5 bases). Germline values: CDR1 MDHEN, CDR2 SYDVKM. The CDR3 runs 14 residues. V lost 8 bases and J 2 bases, leaving 12 bases between the germline ends. In nucleotides, the CDR3 is TGTGCCAGCCGGAGAGGGATCAACACCGGGGAGCTGTTTTTT. Amino acids: CASRRGINTGELFF.

This clonotype was counted a few times. This chain links TRBV20-1 with TRBJ2-7, with TRBD1 matching 11 bases. CDR1 and CDR2 from the germline V gene are DFQATT and SNEGSKA (reference sequence). The CDR3 contains 16 residues. V lost 3 bases to trimming and J lost 3 bases; unmatched junction nucleotides: 10. CDR3 coding DNA: TGCAGTGCTAGCAGGCGAGGGACAGGGGGGGACTACGAGCAGTACTTC. Its protein is CSASRRGTGGDYEQYF.

This clonotype was counted many times. The chain joins TRBV5-1 to TRBJ1-2; TRBD1 might be the D (5 bases). The CDR3 spans 15 residues. V was shortened by 4 bases and J by 2 bases, with 15 bases between the two germline ends. Germline V CDR1 and CDR2: SGHRS, YFSETQ. The CDR3 is CASSLGTAGNYGYTF. The CDR3 DNA sequence: TGCGCCAGCAGCCTAGGGACCGCTGGAAACTATGGCTACACCTTC. Drawing the rest from reference TRBV5-1 and TRBJ1-2, the complete variable domain is KAGVTQTPRYLIKTRGQQVTLSCSPISGHRSVSWYQQTPGQGLQFLFEYFSETQRNKGNFPGRFSGRQFSNSRSEMNVSTLELGDSALYLCASSLGTAGNYGYTFGSGTRLTVV.

This clonotype was detected a few times. The V and J genes are TRBV9 and TRBJ2-3; 9 positions match TRBD2. The CDR3 totals 17 residues. V trimming: 2 bases; J trimming: 2 bases; junction bases outside the gene matches: 9. CDR1 and CDR2 (germline): SGDLS, YYNGEE. The CDR3 here is CASSVGKTSGSTDTQYF. In nucleotides, the CDR3 is TGTGCCAGCAGCGTGGGTAAGACTAGCGGTTCCACAGATACGCAGTATTTT.

In this sample, this clonotype turned up a few times. This chain uses TRBV5-1 with TRBJ2-5, with D possibly TRBD2 on 6 matching bases. Germline values: CDR1 SGHRS, CDR2 YFSETQ. CDR3 size: 14 residues. V lost 1 base, J lost 5 bases, and 12 bases lay in between. The CDR3 region is CASSLYGGTETQYF. CDR3 DNA sequence: TGCGCCAGCAGCTTGTACGGGGGAACCGAGACCCAGTACTTC.

This chain uses TRBV13 with TRBJ2-7; D uncertain. Between the trimmed V and J ends, which lost 1 base and 6 bases, there was a span of 13 bases. The CDR3 runs 14 residues. The germline V gene encodes CDR1 PRHDT and CDR2 FYEKMQ (reference sequence). DNA of the CDR3: TGTGCCAGCAGCTTAGAACCCCCCCCGAGCGAGCAGTACTTC. Translation gives CASSLEPPPSEQYF.

There are many counts of this clonotype. V usage is TRBV6-1 and J usage is TRBJ1-3, with D hard to call. Trimming took 3 bases from V and 2 from J, leaving 8 bases between them. The CDR3 has 14 residues. The germline CDR1 and CDR2 sequences are MNHNS and SASEGT. The DNA of the CDR3 is TGTGCCAGCAGTGAGATAGGCGCTGGAAACACCATATATTTT. Amino acids: CASSEIGAGNTIYF.